This T cell receptor (beta chain) was captured in a study of cytomegalovirus exposure and HLA in healthy donors. Germline V gene sequence: CDR1 MGHRA, CDR2 YSYEKL. V was trimmed by 1 base and J by 11 bases, leaving 14 bases between them. The CDR3 is 13 amino acids. Use of 60 Vbeta and 13 Jbeta primers characterized the PCR. TCRdb keeps only in-frame clones here, not all; method: immunoSEQ multiplex PCR. This table holds 85,000 to 130,000 clones, approximately 80% found once. Sequencing input: PBMCs. This TCR was sampled from a woman between 18 and 29 years old in good health and CMV-seropositive. V gene TRBV4-1 combines with J gene TRBJ1-1, with unresolved D. CDR3 bases: TGCGCCAGCAGCCAAGGTCCTTATTCCGGTGCTTTCTTT. Its translation: CASSQGPYSGAFF.